The 13 T cell receptor beta chains below come from one sample, sequenced in a study of T cell responses to AZD1222 COVID-19 vaccine. Method: immunoSEQ multiplex PCR; TCRdb's copy keeps in-frame clones and lacks some. The data show about 150,000 clones, with around 93% seen just once and around 2.3% held by the top ten. Specimen: peripheral blood, collected on day 0 of AZD1222 vaccination. These receptors were collected from an adult in good health.

This chain connects TRBV30 to TRBJ2-5; TRBD2 matches at 11 bases. The ends lost 0 bases at V and 7 bases at J; junction bases unmatched: 16. The CDR3 spans 18 residues. Germline V gene lookup returns CDR1 GTSNPN and CDR2 SVGIG (reference sequence). The DNA for the CDR3 is TGTGCCTGGAGTGTATTTGGGGCTACTAGCGGGGGCCCCGGGACCCAGTACTTC. It is translated as CAWSVFGATSGGPGTQYF.

The sample holds one count of this clone. The chain employs TRBV5-4 and TRBJ1-2, with D possibly matching TRBD1 (6 bases). CDR1 and CDR2 from the germline V gene are SGHNT and YYREEE (reference sequence). Trimming took off 3 bases at V and 4 bases at J, with 10 bases between the two ends. The length of the CDR3 is 13 residues. CDR3 DNA sequence: TGTGCCAGCAGCTCGGACAGATCCTATGGCTACACCTTC. It translates to CASSSDRSYGYTF.

The chain recombines TRBV14 with TRBJ2-1; 7 nucleotides align to TRBD1. The CDR3 loop spans 14 amino acids. Germline assignment: CDR1 SGHDN and CDR2 FVKESK. Germline trimming cut 3 bases from V and 9 bases from J; bases unmatched to any gene: 8. CDR3 region: CASSQEEQGTEQFF. The CDR3 nucleotides read TGTGCCAGCAGCCAGGAAGAACAGGGGACTGAGCAGTTCTTC. Full variable domain (missing parts from reference TRBV14 and TRBJ2-1): EAGVTQFPSHSVIEKGQTVTLRCDPISGHDNLYWYRRVMGKEIKFLLHFVKESKQDESGMPNNRFLAERTGGTYSTLKVQPAELEDSGVYFCASSQEEQGTEQFFGPGTRLTVL.

A word on this clone: This same CDR3 is encoded by further DNA sequences in the sample. V and J are TRBV6-2 or TRBV6-3 and TRBJ1-4; the match to TRBD1 covers 8 bases. This CDR3 spans 13 amino acids. CDR1 MNHEY and CDR2 SVGEGT come from the germline V gene. Trimming at V came to 4 bases and at J to 8 bases, leaving 3 bases not matched to a gene. This CDR3 is CASSLQGGEKLFF. The CDR3 DNA reads TGTGCCAGCAGTTTACAGGGGGGCGAAAAACTGTTTTTT.

The rearrangement links TRBV7-2 to TRBJ1-5, with D hard to call. The germline V gene encodes CDR1 SGHTA and CDR2 FQGNSA. V gave up 2 bases and J gave up 2 bases, with 13 bases separating them. The CDR3 loop spans 16 amino acids. The CDR3 sequence: CASSLISGGGNQPQHF. In DNA, the CDR3 is TGTGCCAGCAGCTTAATATCAGGTGGGGGCAATCAGCCCCAGCATTTT. The variable domain in full, with the rest retrieved from reference TRBV7-2 and TRBJ1-5, is GAGVSQSPSNKVTEKGKDVELRCDPISGHTALYWYRQSLGQGLEFLIYFQGNSAPDKSGLPSDRFSAERTGGSVSTLTIQRTQQEDSAVYLCASSLISGGGNQPQHFGDGTRLSIL.

The chain uses TRBV5-1 and TRBJ2-3; 10 bases are shared with TRBD2. V lost 3 bases and J lost 2; bases outside the gene matches: 6. Germline loops: CDR1 SGHRS, CDR2 YFSETQ. There are 16 residues in the CDR3. CDR3 sequence (DNA): TGCGCCAGCAGCTCAGCAGCGGGGGGGTTCACAGATACGCAGTATTTT. Amino acid sequence: CASSSAAGGFTDTQYF.

The V call is TRBV19, the J call TRBJ2-1; weak D call: TRBD2 (6 bases). CDR1 is LNHDA, CDR2 SQIVND, per germline (reference sequence). Between the trimmed V and J ends, which lost 6 bases and 4 bases, there was a span of 16 bases. The CDR3 is 15 amino acids. Written as DNA, the CDR3 is TGTGCCAGTAGACGAGCTAGCGAGACGTACAATGAGCAGTTCTTC. It encodes CASRRASETYNEQFF.

J is TRBJ1-2 and V is TRBV7-9, with D possibly TRBD1 on 5 matching bases. Germline V gene lookup returns CDR1 SEHNR and CDR2 FQNEAQ (reference sequence). The CDR3 runs 17 residues. V was shortened by 0 bases and J by 4 bases, with 18 bases between the two germline ends. CDR3: CASSLAGPQGSAYGYTF. The CDR3, as DNA: TGTGCCAGCAGCTTAGCGGGGCCGCAGGGATCCGCCTATGGCTACACCTTC.

The chain is built from TRBV4-1 and TRBJ2-1; D ambiguous. Germline CDR1 MGHRA, CDR2 YSYEKL. Trimming took 6 bases from V and 0 from J, leaving 12 bases between them. CDR3 length equals 15 residues. The CDR3 loop is CASRLSGSSYNEQFF. The CDR3, as DNA: TGCGCCAGCAGATTATCGGGTAGCTCCTACAATGAGCAGTTCTTC.

The V call is TRBV4-1, the J call TRBJ1-5; D gene unclear. From germline, CDR1 is MGHRA and CDR2 YSYEKL. Trimming removed 0 bases at V and 3 bases at J, with 6 bases between. The CDR3 spans 14 residues. The CDR3 DNA reads as TGCGCCAGCAGCCAAGACGGGTACAATCAGCCCCAGCATTTT. It codes for CASSQDGYNQPQHF.

The chain recombines TRBV2 with TRBJ2-7, with D possibly called TRBD1 or TRBD2 (5 bases each). The CDR3 loop spans 14 amino acids. The germline gives CDR1 SNHLY, CDR2 FYNNEI. V shed 1 base and J shed 6 bases, with 13 bases lying between them. The CDR3 region has the DNA TGTGCCAGCAGTGAAGGCGGCGGTGGGGGCGAGCAGTACTTC. Encoded protein: CASSEGGGGGEQYF.

The CDR3 coding sequence is TGTGCCAGCAGCTTGAGGGCTGCTAATTCACCCCTCCACTTT. Amino acid sequence: CASSLRAANSPLHF. This rearrangement joins TRBV11-2 to TRBJ1-6; D is ambiguous. The V and J ends lost 3 bases and 6 bases respectively, with 9 bases between them. Per the germline V gene, CDR1 is SGHAT and CDR2 is FQNNGV. The CDR3 length is 14 residues. Variable domain in full (rest from reference TRBV11-2 and TRBJ1-6): EAGVAQSPRYKIIEKRQSVAFWCNPISGHATLYWYQQILGQGPKLLIQFQNNGVVDDSQLPKDRFSAERLKGVDSTLKIQPAKLEDSAVYLCASSLRAANSPLHFGNGTRLTVT.

The chain links TRBV4-1 to TRBJ1-5; D is possibly TRBD1 (5 bases). CDR1 is MGHRA and CDR2 is YSYEKL in the germline V gene. This CDR3 has 15 residues. Trimming pared 3 bases from V and 7 bases from J, leaving 16 bases between. This CDR3 reads CASSQMGVWTQPQHF. CDR3 in DNA: TGCGCCAGCAGCCAGATGGGGGTCTGGACCCAGCCCCAGCATTTT.